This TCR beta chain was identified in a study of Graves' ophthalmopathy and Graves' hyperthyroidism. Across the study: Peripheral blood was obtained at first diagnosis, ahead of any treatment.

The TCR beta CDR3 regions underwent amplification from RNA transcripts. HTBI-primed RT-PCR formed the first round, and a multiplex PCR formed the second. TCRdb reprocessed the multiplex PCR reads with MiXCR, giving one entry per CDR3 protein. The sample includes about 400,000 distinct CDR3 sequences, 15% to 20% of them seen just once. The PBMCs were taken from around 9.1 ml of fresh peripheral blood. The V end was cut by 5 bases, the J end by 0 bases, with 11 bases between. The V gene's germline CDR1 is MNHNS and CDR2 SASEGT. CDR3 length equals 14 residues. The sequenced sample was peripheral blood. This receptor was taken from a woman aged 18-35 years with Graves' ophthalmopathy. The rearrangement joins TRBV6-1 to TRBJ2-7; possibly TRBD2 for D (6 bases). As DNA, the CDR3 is TGTGCCAGCAGTCGGACTATGAGCTCCTACGAGCAGTACTTC. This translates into CASSRTMSSYEQYF.